The rows below give T cell receptor beta chains drawn from one sample of a study of cytomegalovirus exposure and HLA in healthy donors. The data were produced by immunoSEQ multiplex PCR, yet TCRdb's version contains in-frame clones alone and is incomplete. Found here are 180,000 or so clones, about four fifths of them singletons; the top ten hold under 3%. Sequenced: PBMCs. These receptors originate from a woman between 45 and 60 years old in good health and CMV-seronegative. CDR3s include the opening cysteine and the closing phenylalanine or tryptophan. D genes are given only for firm matches. Clone sizes are given selectively: once, few, many, or a class where the clone is expanded.

V gene: TRBV7-6
clone size: .
D gene: TRBD1
J gene: TRBJ2-7
CDR3 length: 16
CDR3 DNA: TGTGCCAGCAGCTTAGGGTCACAGGGGGCCTCCTACGAGCAGTACTTC
CDR3 protein: CASSLGSQGASYEQYF

V gene: TRBV11-2
clone size: .
D gene: TRBD1
J gene: TRBJ1-1
CDR3 length: 15
CDR3 DNA: TGTGCCAGCAGCCAGGGGGACAGATTTAACACTGAAGCTTTCTTT
CDR3 protein: CASSQGDRFNTEAFF

V gene: TRBV6-1
clone size: .
D gene: .
J gene: TRBJ2-7
CDR3 length: 12
CDR3 DNA: TGTGCCAGCACTCACAGTACCTACGAGCAGTACTTC
CDR3 protein: CASTHSTYEQYF

V gene: TRBV19
clone size: .
D gene: .
J gene: TRBJ1-1
CDR3 length: 15
CDR3 DNA: TGTGCCAGTAAAAAAGGGGAGGGAAGGAACACTGAAGCTTTCTTT
CDR3 protein: CASKKGEGRNTEAFF

V gene: TRBV19
clone size: .
D gene: .
J gene: TRBJ1-1
CDR3 length: 15
CDR3 DNA: TGTGCCAGTAGCCACCGGGACAACTTGAACACTGAAGCTTTCTTT
CDR3 protein: CASSHRDNLNTEAFF

V gene: TRBV13
clone size: .
D gene: .
J gene: TRBJ2-7
CDR3 length: 13
CDR3 DNA: TGTGCCAGCAGCCTCGGTCCAAGCTACGAGCAGTACTTC
CDR3 protein: CASSLGPSYEQYF

V gene: TRBV7-9
clone size: .
D gene: .
J gene: TRBJ1-2
CDR3 length: 15
CDR3 DNA: TGTGCCAGCACCCCCGGGCCAGGGGACAACTATGGCTACACCTTC
CDR3 protein: CASTPGPGDNYGYTF

V gene: TRBV6-1
clone size: few
D gene: .
J gene: TRBJ1-1
CDR3 length: 13
CDR3 DNA: TGTGCCAGCAGTGATACCAGGGGATCTGAAGCTTTCTTT
CDR3 protein: CASSDTRGSEAFF

V gene: TRBV11-2
clone size: .
D gene: .
J gene: TRBJ2-7
CDR3 length: 12
CDR3 DNA: TGTGCCAGCAGCTTAGTAGTTCACGAGCAGTACTTC
CDR3 protein: CASSLVVHEQYF

V gene: TRBV18
clone size: .
D gene: TRBD2
J gene: TRBJ2-7
CDR3 length: 14
CDR3 DNA: TGTGCCAGCTCACCGACTAGCGGGGCGGGGGAGCAGTACTTC
CDR3 protein: CASSPTSGAGEQYF

V gene: TRBV2
clone size: few
D gene: TRBD2
J gene: TRBJ2-7
CDR3 length: 14
CDR3 DNA: TGTGCCAGCGTAGGTATAGCGGGAGCGGGCGAGCAGTACTTC
CDR3 protein: CASVGIAGAGEQYF

V gene: TRBV19
clone size: .
D gene: TRBD1
J gene: TRBJ1-5
CDR3 length: 13
CDR3 DNA: TGTGCCAGCCAGACAGGGGGCAGCCAGCCCCAGCATTTT
CDR3 protein: CASQTGGSQPQHF

V gene: TRBV28
clone size: .
D gene: TRBD1
J gene: TRBJ2-7
CDR3 length: 14
CDR3 DNA: TGTGCCAGCACCCAGACAGGGATTAACTACGAGCAGTACTTC
CDR3 protein: CASTQTGINYEQYF

V gene: TRBV6-5
clone size: .
D gene: TRBD1
J gene: TRBJ1-1
CDR3 length: 14
CDR3 DNA: TGTGCCAGCAGTCCGGGACAGGGTTGGGGAAGAGCTTTCTTT
CDR3 protein: CASSPGQGWGRAFF

V gene: TRBV7-2
clone size: few
D gene: .
J gene: TRBJ2-7
CDR3 length: 13
CDR3 DNA: TGTGCCAGCAGCTTAGGAGGCCTCTACGAGCAGTACTTC
CDR3 protein: CASSLGGLYEQYF

V gene: TRBV27
clone size: .
D gene: TRBD1
J gene: TRBJ2-7
CDR3 length: 15
CDR3 DNA: TGTGCCAGCAGTTCCCGGGACAGGGGATATGACGAGCAGTACTTC
CDR3 protein: CASSSRDRGYDEQYF

V gene: TRBV13
clone size: .
D gene: .
J gene: TRBJ2-3
CDR3 length: 17
CDR3 DNA: TGTGCCAGCAGCTTAATAGGAGACCCGGATGCTGCAGATACGCAGTATTTT
CDR3 protein: CASSLIGDPDAADTQYF

V gene: TRBV15
clone size: .
D gene: .
J gene: TRBJ1-5
CDR3 length: 15
CDR3 DNA: TGTGCCACCAGCACGTTCGACTCTAGCAATCAGCCCCAGCATTTT
CDR3 protein: CATSTFDSSNQPQHF

V gene: TRBV9
clone size: .
D gene: .
J gene: TRBJ1-5
CDR3 length: 14
CDR3 DNA: TGTGCCAGCAGCTCCGGACATAGCAATCAGCCCCAGCATTTT
CDR3 protein: CASSSGHSNQPQHF

V gene: TRBV28
clone size: .
D gene: TRBD1
J gene: TRBJ1-1
CDR3 length: 18
CDR3 DNA: TGTGCCAGCACTAACGGAGGGTGGCAGGGGGTCATGAACACTGAAGCTTTCTTT
CDR3 protein: CASTNGGWQGVMNTEAFF

V gene: TRBV25-1
clone size: .
D gene: .
J gene: TRBJ2-3
CDR3 length: 15
CDR3 DNA: TGTGCCAGCAGCGAAGTTGGCCCGCGCACAGATACGCAGTATTTT
CDR3 protein: CASSEVGPRTDTQYF

V gene: TRBV7-9
clone size: .
D gene: TRBD2
J gene: TRBJ2-2
CDR3 length: 14
CDR3 DNA: TGTGCCAGCAGCTTCCCGGGGGGGACCGGGGAGCTGTTTTTT
CDR3 protein: CASSFPGGTGELFF

V gene: TRBV2
clone size: .
D gene: .
J gene: TRBJ1-6
CDR3 length: 19
CDR3 DNA: TGTGCCAGCAGGGGCACCCCGGACAGCGCAAGCTCCTATAATTCACCCCTCCACTTT
CDR3 protein: CASRGTPDSASSYNSPLHF

V gene: TRBV7-8
clone size: .
D gene: .
J gene: TRBJ1-2
CDR3 length: 12
CDR3 DNA: TGTGCCAGCAGCTTAGACAGCTATGGCTACACCTTC
CDR3 protein: CASSLDSYGYTF

V gene: TRBV5-5
clone size: few
D gene: .
J gene: TRBJ1-5
CDR3 length: 14
CDR3 DNA: TGTGCCAGCAGCTTGTCAGCAGGGAATCAGCCCCAGCATTTT
CDR3 protein: CASSLSAGNQPQHF

V gene: TRBV11-2
clone size: .
D gene: .
J gene: TRBJ2-1
CDR3 length: 13
CDR3 DNA: TGTGCCAGCAGCTTAGATTCTTCCAATGAGCAGTTCTTC
CDR3 protein: CASSLDSSNEQFF

V gene: TRBV6-1
clone size: .
D gene: TRBD1
J gene: TRBJ1-2
CDR3 length: 14
CDR3 DNA: TGTGCCAGCAGTGAAACAGGGGGCGGATATGGCTACACCTTC
CDR3 protein: CASSETGGGYGYTF

V gene: TRBV9
clone size: few
D gene: .
J gene: TRBJ1-2
CDR3 length: 13
CDR3 DNA: TGTGCCAGCAGCGCCTATAAGTCTGCTAGCTACACCTTC
CDR3 protein: CASSAYKSASYTF

V gene: TRBV6-5
clone size: .
D gene: TRBD2
J gene: TRBJ2-5
CDR3 length: 15
CDR3 DNA: TGTGCCAGCAGTACAACTAGCGGGAGTTTCGAGACCCAGTACTTC
CDR3 protein: CASSTTSGSFETQYF

V gene: TRBV15
clone size: .
D gene: .
J gene: TRBJ2-3
CDR3 length: 13
CDR3 DNA: TGTGCCACCAGCACACGGACTTGGGATACGCAGTATTTT
CDR3 protein: CATSTRTWDTQYF

V gene: TRBV7-9
clone size: .
D gene: TRBD1
J gene: TRBJ2-7
CDR3 length: 15
CDR3 DNA: TGTGCCAGCAGCTTAAAACAGGGGGCTCCCTACGAGCAGTACTTC
CDR3 protein: CASSLKQGAPYEQYF

V gene: TRBV4-3
clone size: once
D gene: TRBD1
J gene: TRBJ1-6
CDR3 length: 15
CDR3 DNA: TGCGCCAGCAGCCACCAAGACAGGGAGAATTCACCCCTCCACTTT
CDR3 protein: CASSHQDRENSPLHF

V gene: TRBV19
clone size: few
D gene: .
J gene: TRBJ1-5
CDR3 length: 15
CDR3 DNA: TGTGCCAGTAGTACCTCAGGGGCAGGCAATCAGCCCCAGCATTTT
CDR3 protein: CASSTSGAGNQPQHF

V gene: TRBV9
clone size: .
D gene: .
J gene: TRBJ2-7
CDR3 length: 15
CDR3 DNA: TGTGCCAGCAGCGTAGGGCCTGGGCCTATATACGAGCAGTACTTC
CDR3 protein: CASSVGPGPIYEQYF

V gene: TRBV19
clone size: .
D gene: .
J gene: TRBJ2-2
CDR3 length: 13
CDR3 DNA: TGTGCCAGTAGTGGCGGGACCCTCGGGCAGCTGTTTTTT
CDR3 protein: CASSGGTLGQLFF

V gene: TRBV28
clone size: .
D gene: TRBD1
J gene: TRBJ1-1
CDR3 length: 17
CDR3 DNA: TGTGCCAGCAGGGAATCGGGCAGGGGGCGGGTGAACACTGAAGCTTTCTTT
CDR3 protein: CASRESGRGRVNTEAFF

V gene: TRBV6-5
clone size: few
D gene: .
J gene: TRBJ2-7
CDR3 length: 13
CDR3 DNA: TGTGCCAGCTCCGGGACAAGAGCCTACGAGCAGTACTTC
CDR3 protein: CASSGTRAYEQYF

V gene: TRBV5-6
clone size: few
D gene: TRBD1
J gene: TRBJ2-3
CDR3 length: 14
CDR3 DNA: TGTGCCAGCAGCCGGGGACAGGGGGCGGGTACGCAGTATTTT
CDR3 protein: CASSRGQGAGTQYF

V gene: TRBV4-3
clone size: .
D gene: .
J gene: TRBJ1-4
CDR3 length: 16
CDR3 DNA: TGCGCCAGCAGCCCCCAAGGACACGCAACTAATGAAAAACTGTTTTTT
CDR3 protein: CASSPQGHATNEKLFF

V gene: TRBV27
clone size: .
D gene: .
J gene: TRBJ1-3
CDR3 length: 14
CDR3 DNA: TGTGCCAGCAGTTTAACAGCTCTAGGAAACACCATATATTTT
CDR3 protein: CASSLTALGNTIYF

V gene: TRBV2
clone size: .
D gene: .
J gene: TRBJ2-3
CDR3 length: 16
CDR3 DNA: TGTGCCAGCAGTGAAAGGGGGACCTTGGGCACAGATACGCAGTATTTT
CDR3 protein: CASSERGTLGTDTQYF

V gene: TRBV28
clone size: .
D gene: TRBD1
J gene: TRBJ1-4
CDR3 length: 15
CDR3 DNA: TGTGCCAGCAGTGGCCCGACAGGGGGCCGTGAAAAACTGTTTTTT
CDR3 protein: CASSGPTGGREKLFF

V gene: TRBV6-5
clone size: .
D gene: .
J gene: TRBJ1-2
CDR3 length: 12
CDR3 DNA: TGTGCCAGCAGAGCCGATAACTATGGCTACACCTTC
CDR3 protein: CASRADNYGYTF

V gene: TRBV21-1
clone size: .
D gene: .
J gene: TRBJ1-2
CDR3 length: 17
CDR3 DNA: TGTGCCAGCAGCAAAGGGCGGACAGGGAACCCTAACTATGGCTACACCTTC
CDR3 protein: CASSKGRTGNPNYGYTF

V gene: TRBV7-7
clone size: once
D gene: .
J gene: TRBJ2-1
CDR3 length: 13
CDR3 DNA: TGTGCTAGCAGCTTCTCTAGGGGTAATGAGCAGTTCTTC
CDR3 protein: CASSFSRGNEQFF

V gene: TRBV4-3
clone size: .
D gene: .
J gene: TRBJ1-3
CDR3 length: 15
CDR3 DNA: TGCGCCAGCAGCCAAGCGGGAGCCTCTGGAAACACCATATATTTT
CDR3 protein: CASSQAGASGNTIYF

V gene: TRBV28
clone size: .
D gene: TRBD2
J gene: TRBJ2-7
CDR3 length: 16
CDR3 DNA: TGTGCCAGCCATACACTAGCGGGAACCCCCCCCTACGAGCAGTACTTC
CDR3 protein: CASHTLAGTPPYEQYF

V gene: TRBV27
clone size: .
D gene: .
J gene: TRBJ2-3
CDR3 length: 13
CDR3 DNA: TGTGCCAGCAGTTTCTTATTCTCCAGTACGCAGTATTTT
CDR3 protein: CASSFLFSSTQYF

V gene: TRBV18
clone size: .
D gene: TRBD1
J gene: TRBJ2-6
CDR3 length: 17
CDR3 DNA: TGTGCCAGCTCACCCAGGACAGGGAGTCTTGGGGCCAACGTCCTGACTTTC
CDR3 protein: CASSPRTGSLGANVLTF

V gene: TRBV4-3
clone size: .
D gene: .
J gene: TRBJ2-4
CDR3 length: 16
CDR3 DNA: TGCGCCAGCAGCCAGGGGAGGGGGGGAGCCAAAAACATTCAGTACTTC
CDR3 protein: CASSQGRGGAKNIQYF

V gene: TRBV18
clone size: few
D gene: TRBD1
J gene: TRBJ1-2
CDR3 length: 17
CDR3 DNA: TGTGCCAGCTCACCACTTCCCTCGGGACAGGAATCGGGTGGCTACACCTTC
CDR3 protein: CASSPLPSGQESGGYTF

V gene: TRBV6-1
clone size: once
D gene: TRBD1
J gene: TRBJ2-1
CDR3 length: 17
CDR3 DNA: TGTGCCAGCAGTGAAGGGGACAGGGCTGGTTCCTACAATGAGCAGTTCTTC
CDR3 protein: CASSEGDRAGSYNEQFF

V gene: TRBV10-2
clone size: .
D gene: TRBD1
J gene: TRBJ2-5
CDR3 length: 15
CDR3 DNA: TGCGCCAGCAGAGATTGGACAGGCCCAAGGGAGACCCAGTACTTC
CDR3 protein: CASRDWTGPRETQYF

V gene: TRBV7-9
clone size: few
D gene: TRBD1
J gene: TRBJ2-4
CDR3 length: 15
CDR3 DNA: TGTGCCAGCAGCTTAGCGGGACAGGGGATAAACATTCAGTACTTC
CDR3 protein: CASSLAGQGINIQYF

V gene: TRBV28
clone size: .
D gene: .
J gene: TRBJ1-6
CDR3 length: 16
CDR3 DNA: TGTGCCAGCAGTTCCCCAGGGTCGGGTAAAAATTCACCCCTCCACTTT
CDR3 protein: CASSSPGSGKNSPLHF

V gene: TRBV29-1
clone size: .
D gene: TRBD2
J gene: TRBJ2-3
CDR3 length: 14
CDR3 DNA: TGCAGCGTTGGTCTAGCGGGGCACACAGATACGCAGTATTTT
CDR3 protein: CSVGLAGHTDTQYF

V gene: TRBV6-1
clone size: .
D gene: .
J gene: TRBJ2-2
CDR3 length: 14
CDR3 DNA: TGTGCCAGCAGCCGAGGGCGCGGCCGCGGGGAGCTGTTTTTT
CDR3 protein: CASSRGRGRGELFF

V gene: TRBV28
clone size: .
D gene: .
J gene: TRBJ2-6
CDR3 length: 15
CDR3 DNA: TGTGCCAGCAGCCCCGAGAGGGCTGGGGCCAACGTCCTGACTTTC
CDR3 protein: CASSPERAGANVLTF

V gene: TRBV6-1
clone size: .
D gene: TRBD1
J gene: TRBJ1-3
CDR3 length: 14
CDR3 DNA: TGTGCCAGCAAAGACAGGGAGAGGGAAAACACCATATATTTT
CDR3 protein: CASKDRERENTIYF

V gene: TRBV15
clone size: .
D gene: .
J gene: TRBJ1-2
CDR3 length: 13
CDR3 DNA: TGTGCCACCAGCATCACGGGGGAAGGTGGCTACACCTTC
CDR3 protein: CATSITGEGGYTF